This T cell receptor beta chain is drawn from a study of T cell repertoires in cytomegalovirus infection. For the study at large: The authors relied on CMV epitopes, both recently identified HLA-C-restricted and well-studied HLA-B-restricted. Carrying CMV and the relevant HLA type showed in public TCR beta signatures.

The CDR3 has 14 amino acids. The V gene's germline CDR1 is SEHNR and CDR2 FQNEAQ (reference sequence). V lost 3 bases, J lost 4 bases, and 12 bases lay in between. TCRdb reprocessed the reads via MiXCR and lists one record per CDR3 protein. In the table there are about a million distinct CDR3 sequences, 25% to 40% of which are singletons. This clonotype was seen at least ten times. Its antigen is as yet unknown. General study points: The response measured ex vivo was dominated by TCR beta clonotypes (HLA-C-restricted and CMV-specific). Identification of carriers of CMV plus the relevant HLA was performed using cumulative public TCR beta family frequency.

This chain links TRBV7-9 with TRBJ1-2, with D unresolved. The sequencing here drew on cultured CD8+ T cells from PBMCs, taken from culture after CMV antigen stimulation. The clonotype was recovered from a human donor in good health (CMV status not recorded). Some clones in this sample may be carry-over from other donors' samples. This chain's CDR3 is CASSFDTRTYGYTF. The CDR3 nucleotides are TGTGCCAGCAGCTTTGACACCAGAACCTATGGCTACACCTTC.